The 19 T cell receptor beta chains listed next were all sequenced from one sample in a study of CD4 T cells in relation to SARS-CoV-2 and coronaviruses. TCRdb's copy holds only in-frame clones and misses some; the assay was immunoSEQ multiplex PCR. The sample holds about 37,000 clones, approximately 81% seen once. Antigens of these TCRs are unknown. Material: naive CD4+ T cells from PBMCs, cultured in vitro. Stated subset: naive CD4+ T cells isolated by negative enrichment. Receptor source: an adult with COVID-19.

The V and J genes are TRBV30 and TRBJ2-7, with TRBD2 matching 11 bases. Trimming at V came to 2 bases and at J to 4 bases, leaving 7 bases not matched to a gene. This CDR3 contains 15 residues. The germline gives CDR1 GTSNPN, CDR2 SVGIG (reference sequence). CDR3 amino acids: CAWSPGLAEEYEQYF. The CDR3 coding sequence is TGTGCCTGGAGTCCGGGACTAGCGGAGGAATACGAGCAGTACTTC.

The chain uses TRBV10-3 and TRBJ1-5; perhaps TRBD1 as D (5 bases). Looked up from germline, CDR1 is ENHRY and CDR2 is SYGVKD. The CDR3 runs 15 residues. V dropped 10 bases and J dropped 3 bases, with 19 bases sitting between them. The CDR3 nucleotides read TGTGCCACCACCTCGGAAGGGGCTCTCAATCAGCCCCAGCATTTT. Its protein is CATTSEGALNQPQHF.

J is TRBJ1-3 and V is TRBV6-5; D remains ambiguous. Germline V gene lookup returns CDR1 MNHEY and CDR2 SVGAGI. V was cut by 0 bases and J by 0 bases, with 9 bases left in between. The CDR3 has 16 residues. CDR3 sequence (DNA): TGTGCCAGCAGTTACTCGATAGTAAACTCTGGAAACACCATATATTTT. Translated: CASSYSIVNSGNTIYF.

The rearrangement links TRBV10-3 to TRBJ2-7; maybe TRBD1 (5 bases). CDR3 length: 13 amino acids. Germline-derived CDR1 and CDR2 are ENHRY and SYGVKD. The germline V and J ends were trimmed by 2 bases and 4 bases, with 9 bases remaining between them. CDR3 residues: CAISEQGMYEQYF. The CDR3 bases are TGTGCCATCAGTGAGCAGGGAATGTACGAGCAGTACTTC.

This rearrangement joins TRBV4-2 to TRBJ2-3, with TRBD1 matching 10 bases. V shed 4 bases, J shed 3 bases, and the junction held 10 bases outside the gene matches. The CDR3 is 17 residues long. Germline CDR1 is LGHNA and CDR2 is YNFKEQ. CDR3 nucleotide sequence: TGTGCCAGCAGCCGCATAGGACAGGGGGGGAGGACAGATACGCAGTATTTT. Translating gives CASSRIGQGGRTDTQYF.

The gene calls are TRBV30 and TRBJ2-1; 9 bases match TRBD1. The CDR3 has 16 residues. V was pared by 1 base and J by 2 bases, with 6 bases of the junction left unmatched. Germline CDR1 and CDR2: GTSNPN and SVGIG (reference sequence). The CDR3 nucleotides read TGTGCCTGGAGTGGGGGGGACAGGGTTCCCTACAATGAGCAGTTCTTC. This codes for CAWSGGDRVPYNEQFF.

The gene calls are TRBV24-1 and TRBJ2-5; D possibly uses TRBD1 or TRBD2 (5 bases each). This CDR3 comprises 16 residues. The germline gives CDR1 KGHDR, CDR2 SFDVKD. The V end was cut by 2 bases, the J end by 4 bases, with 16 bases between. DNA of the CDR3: TGTGCCACCAGTGATTCTCACGGGACGGGTGCAGAGACCCAGTACTTC. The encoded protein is CATSDSHGTGAETQYF.

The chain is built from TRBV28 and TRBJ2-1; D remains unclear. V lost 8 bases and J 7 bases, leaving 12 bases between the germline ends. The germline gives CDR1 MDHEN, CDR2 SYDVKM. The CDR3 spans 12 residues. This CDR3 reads CASSAWQNEQFF. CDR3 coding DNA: TGTGCCAGCTCGGCCTGGCAAAATGAGCAGTTCTTC.

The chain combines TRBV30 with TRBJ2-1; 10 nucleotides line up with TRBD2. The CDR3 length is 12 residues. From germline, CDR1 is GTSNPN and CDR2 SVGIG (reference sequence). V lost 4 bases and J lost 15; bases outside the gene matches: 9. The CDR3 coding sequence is TGTGCCTGGAAGCGGGAGGGAGCGGTGGGGTTCTTC. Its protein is CAWKREGAVGFF.

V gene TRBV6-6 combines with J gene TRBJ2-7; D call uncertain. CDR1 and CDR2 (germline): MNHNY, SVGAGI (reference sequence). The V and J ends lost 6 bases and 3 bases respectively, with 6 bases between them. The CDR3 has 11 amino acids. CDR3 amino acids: CASSRGYEQYF. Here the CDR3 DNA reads TGTGCCAGCAGCCGAGGCTACGAGCAGTACTTC.

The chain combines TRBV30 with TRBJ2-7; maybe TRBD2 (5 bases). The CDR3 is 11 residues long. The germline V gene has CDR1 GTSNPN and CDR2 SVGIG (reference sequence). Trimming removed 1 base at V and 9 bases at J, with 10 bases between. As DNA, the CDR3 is TGTGCCTGGAGTGGGGGAGCCGGGCAGTACTTC. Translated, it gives CAWSGGAGQYF.

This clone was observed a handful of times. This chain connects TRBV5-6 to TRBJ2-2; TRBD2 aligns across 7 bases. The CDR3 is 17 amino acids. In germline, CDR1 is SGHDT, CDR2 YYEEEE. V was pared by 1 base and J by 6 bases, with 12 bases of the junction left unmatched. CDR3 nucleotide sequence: TGTGCCAGCAGCTTGACCATCTGGCGGGAGAGGTCCGGGGAGCTGTTTTTT. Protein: CASSLTIWRERSGELFF.

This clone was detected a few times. The CDR3 reads CASSLAAWDEQYF. CDR3 DNA: TGTGCCAGCAGCTTAGCTGCTTGGGACGAGCAGTACTTC. The gene calls are TRBV7-9 and TRBJ2-7; D not resolved. The CDR3 is 13 amino acids. CDR1 SEHNR and CDR2 FQNEAQ come from the germline V gene (reference sequence). V dropped 0 bases and J dropped 5 bases, with 8 bases sitting between them.

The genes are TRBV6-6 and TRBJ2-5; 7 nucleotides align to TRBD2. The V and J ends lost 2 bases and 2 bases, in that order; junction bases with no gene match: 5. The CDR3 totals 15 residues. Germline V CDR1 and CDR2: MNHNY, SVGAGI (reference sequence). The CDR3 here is CASSYASGHQETQYF. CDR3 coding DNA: TGTGCCAGCAGTTACGCTAGCGGACATCAAGAGACCCAGTACTTC.

The CDR3 nucleotides read TGTGCCAGCAGCTTAGAACTAGGCGAGCAGTACTTC. Protein product: CASSLELGEQYF. The chain combines TRBV7-9 with TRBJ2-7; a weak D match, TRBD2 (5 bases). V lost 1 base and J lost 6, with 7 bases in between. Germline V gene sequence: CDR1 SEHNR, CDR2 FQNEAQ (reference sequence). This CDR3 has 12 residues.

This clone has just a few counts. The CDR3 bases are TGTGCCAGCAGCTATCCGGGGAATCAGCCCCAGCATTTT. Translating gives CASSYPGNQPQHF. The chain employs TRBV7-2 and TRBJ1-5, with D unresolved. With 4 bases removed from V and 4 bases from J, the gap between germline ends came to 8 bases. Germline CDR1 and CDR2: SGHTA and FQGNSA. The CDR3 totals 13 residues.

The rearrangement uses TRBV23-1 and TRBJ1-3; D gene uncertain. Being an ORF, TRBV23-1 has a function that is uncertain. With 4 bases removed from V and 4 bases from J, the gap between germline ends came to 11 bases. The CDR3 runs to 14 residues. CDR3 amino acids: CASSPTPRGNTIYF. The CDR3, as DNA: TGCGCCAGCAGTCCGACTCCCAGGGGAAACACCATATATTTT.

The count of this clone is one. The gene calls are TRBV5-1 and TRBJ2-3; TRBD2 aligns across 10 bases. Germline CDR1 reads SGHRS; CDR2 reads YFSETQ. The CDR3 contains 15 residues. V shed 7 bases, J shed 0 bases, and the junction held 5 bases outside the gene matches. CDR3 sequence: CASSTSGASTDTQYF. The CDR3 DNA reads TGCGCCAGCTCTACTAGCGGGGCGAGCACAGATACGCAGTATTTT.

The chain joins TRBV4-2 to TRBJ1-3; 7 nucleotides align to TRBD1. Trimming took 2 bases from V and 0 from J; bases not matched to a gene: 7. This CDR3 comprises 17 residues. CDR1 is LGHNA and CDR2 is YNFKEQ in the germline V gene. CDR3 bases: TGTGCCAGCAGCCAAAACAGGGGTTCAAGCTCTGGAAACACCATATATTTT. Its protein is CASSQNRGSSSGNTIYF.